This T cell receptor beta chain was observed in a study of regulatory T cells in long-lasting Graves disease. Time point here: newly diagnosed GD, antithyroid drugs for less than 3 months. RNA extracted from PBMCs served as the sequencing template. This clonotype was observed many times. iRepertoire HTBI primers and Arm-PCR of CDR3 regions built TCR beta libraries. Via MiXCR, TCRdb re-called the multiplex PCR reads, giving one row per CDR3 protein. In the table there are hundreds of thousands of distinct CDR3 sequences, 13% of which are singletons. These data were also filed under a second study, of T cells in Graves' hyperthyroidism and ophthalmopathy. As reported in that work: Researchers defined stable Graves' hyperthyroidism as no ophthalmopathy progression within 18 months.

The source of this sequence is a man between 25 and 39 years old with Graves disease. The material was peripheral blood mononuclear cells (PBMCs), obtained at new diagnosis, from a patient treated with antithyroid drugs.

This CDR3 reads CASSPSKDRGSYEQYF. Here the CDR3 DNA reads TGTGCCAGCTCACCAAGTAAGGACAGGGGATCCTACGAGCAGTACTTC. This chain joins TRBV18 and TRBJ2-7; 9 bases line up with TRBD1. Germline CDR1 KGHSH, CDR2 LQKENI. The CDR3 is 16 residues long. With 2 bases clipped from V and 1 base from J, the junction kept 6 bases outside the gene matches.